Reported below is one T cell receptor beta chain. The antigen is unknown. The CDR3 contains 13 residues. V lost 8 bases and J 0 bases, leaving 11 bases between the germline ends. The sample originates from a study of blood T cells in healthy people across ages. Study-wide results and caveats: Shifts in expanded clonotypes may have been confounded by donor CMV status, which was unknown.

A J-beta primer mix and a sample-barcoded 5' primer were used in a second PCR of about 7 to 12 cycles. TCRdb reprocessed the 5' RACE reads via MiXCR and lists one record per CDR3 protein. The repertoire holds 850,000 to 1,100,000 distinct CDR3 sequences, approximately 38% seen once, with 10% to 15% in the top ten. The chain combines TRBV12-3 or TRBV12-4 with TRBJ2-7; a possible D gene is TRBD2 (7 bases). The sequence came from a man younger than 35 in good health. Sequenced material: blood. CDR3 DNA sequence: TGTGCCAGCGGGGGGGCGTTCTCCTACGAGCAGTACTTC. Translation gives CASGGAFSYEQYF.